Each of the 26 T cell receptor beta chains below was sequenced from the same sample in a study of Ad26.COV2.S vaccination and SARS-CoV-2 variants. Profiled with immunoSEQ multiplex PCR; TCRdb holds only in-frame clones, not every one. The table has a few hundred thousand clones, roughly nine tenths seen once. Stated treatment: around 19 received Ad26.COV2.S at low or high dose, single or two shots; about five received placebo; per-sample allocation not given. Sample collection was performed on day 63 after the first vaccine or placebo injection. The sequencing here drew on peripheral blood, taken in a trial of Ad26.COV2.S vaccine versus placebo. Receptors were obtained from a person between 18 and 60 years old who received the Ad26.COV2.S COVID-19 vaccine or a placebo.

The rearrangement uses TRBV4-1 and TRBJ1-1; 8 bases line up with TRBD1. The V and J ends lost 2 bases and 3 bases, in that order; junction bases with no gene match: 8. Germline V gene sequence: CDR1 MGHRA, CDR2 YSYEKL. The CDR3 extends over 16 amino acids. The CDR3 DNA follows: TGCGCCAGCAGCCAATCAGGGGGCACTGGGGACACTGAAGCTTTCTTT. Amino acid sequence: CASSQSGGTGDTEAFF.

This clone was detected only a few times. The chain combines TRBV9 with TRBJ2-2; maybe TRBD1 (6 bases). The V and J ends lost 4 bases and 1 base respectively, with 8 bases between them. CDR1 SGDLS and CDR2 YYNGEE come from the germline V gene. The CDR3 loop spans 14 amino acids. CDR3 sequence (DNA): TGTGCCAGCAGCCCGGGACAGAACACCGGGGAGCTGTTTTTT. Its translation: CASSPGQNTGELFF.

The genes are TRBV6-2 or TRBV6-3 and TRBJ1-1; D ambiguous. Germline loops: CDR1 MNHEY, CDR2 SVGEGT. This CDR3 comprises 13 residues. The V end lost 2 bases, the J end lost 7 bases, and 11 bases lay between the germline ends. The CDR3 nucleotides read TGTGCCAGCAGTTACAGGGCCCTGCTTGAAGCTTTCTTT. Protein product: CASSYRALLEAFF.

The chain joins TRBV2 to TRBJ1-1; D may be TRBD1 (5 bases). From germline, CDR1 is SNHLY and CDR2 FYNNEI. Trimming shortened V by 6 bases and J by 5 bases, and 16 bases separated the two germline ends. The CDR3 runs to 14 residues. DNA of the CDR3: TGTGCCAGCAGCCCCCGGGGCCCGCGGACTGAAGCTTTCTTT. Translating gives CASSPRGPRTEAFF.

Turning to this clone: The DNA is omitted, as the CDR3 cannot be located on it reliably, and the CDR3 follows TCRdb's listing. The CDR3 here is CASSIRDRGWGLGTEAFF. The chain links TRBV21-1 to TRBJ1-1; the table's D call, TRBD1, was not checked against the DNA. TRBV21-1 is recorded as a pseudogene. The CDR3 extends over 18 residues, inclusive of both ends.

CDR3 region: CASSYSPPAEPQHF. In nucleotides, the CDR3 is TGTGCCAGCAGTTACTCCCCACCGGCGGAGCCCCAGCATTTT. The J gene is TRBJ1-5, the V gene TRBV6-2 or TRBV6-3; D is unresolved. Trimming shortened V by 0 bases and J by 8 bases, and 11 bases separated the two germline ends. This CDR3 is built from 14 residues. Looked up from germline, CDR1 is MNHEY and CDR2 is SVGEGT.

The V call is TRBV6-5, the J call TRBJ2-3; 7 bases line up with TRBD1. The length of the CDR3 is 15 residues. Per the germline V gene, CDR1 is MNHEY and CDR2 is SVGAGI. J lost 1 base, V lost 6 bases, and 7 bases had no gene match. CDR3 nucleotide sequence: TGTGCCAGCAGCCCCCCCGGGACAGGCACAGATACGCAGTATTTT. Protein: CASSPPGTGTDTQYF.

The V gene is TRBV11-3, the J gene TRBJ2-1; the D is unclear. Germline-derived CDR1 and CDR2 are SGHNT and YENEEA. The CDR3 length is 16 residues. V was shortened by 0 bases and J by 3 bases, with 12 bases between the two germline ends. CDR3 sequence reads: CASSLDPEVYYNEQFF. In nucleotides, the CDR3 is TGTGCCAGCAGCTTAGATCCCGAGGTCTACTACAATGAGCAGTTCTTC.

V usage is TRBV28 and J usage is TRBJ2-1; possibly TRBD2 for D (6 bases). Trimming took 2 bases from V and 3 from J, leaving 14 bases between them. CDR1 is MDHEN, CDR2 SYDVKM, per germline. The CDR3 is 16 residues long. The CDR3 is CASSLGGSPVYNEQFF. CDR3 bases: TGTGCCAGCAGTTTAGGAGGGAGCCCCGTCTACAATGAGCAGTTCTTC.

The chain is built from TRBV28 and TRBJ1-1, with D perhaps matching TRBD1 (5 bases). Per germline, CDR1 MDHEN and CDR2 SYDVKM. V dropped 11 bases and J dropped 0 bases, with 16 bases sitting between them. The CDR3 has 14 residues. CDR3 residues: CAGRGGAVNTEAFF. Here the CDR3 DNA reads TGTGCCGGTCGAGGTGGGGCGGTGAACACTGAAGCTTTCTTT.

The gene calls are TRBV10-2 and TRBJ1-3; D is unresolved. V lost 6 bases and J 2 bases, leaving 17 bases between the germline ends. The CDR3 loop spans 16 amino acids. Germline V gene data show CDR1 as WSHSY and CDR2 as SAAADI. The CDR3 spells CASRARVPLAGNTIYF. CDR3 DNA sequence: TGCGCCAGCAGGGCCCGGGTCCCCCTAGCTGGAAACACCATATATTTT.

The chain couples TRBV19 to TRBJ1-2; D perhaps matches TRBD1 (5 bases). Per the germline V gene, CDR1 is LNHDA and CDR2 is SQIVND (reference sequence). V lost 8 bases to trimming and J lost 6 bases, with 13 bases between them. CDR3 length equals 12 residues. The CDR3 bases are TGTGCCAGTGGGACTCTAAGGGATGGCTACACCTTC. Amino acids: CASGTLRDGYTF. Drawing the rest from reference TRBV19 and TRBJ1-2, the complete variable domain is DGGITQSPKYLFRKEGQNVTLSCEQNLNHDAMYWYRQDPGQGLRLIYYSQIVNDFQKGDIAEGYSVSREKKESFPLTVTSAQKNPTAFYLCASGTLRDGYTFGSGTRLTVV.

In its sample, this clone was seen a few times. The chain is built from TRBV6-2 or TRBV6-3 and TRBJ1-5; D is ambiguous. The CDR3 runs to 16 residues. Germline-derived CDR1 and CDR2 are MNHEY and SVGEGT. The V and J ends lost 0 bases and 5 bases respectively, with 14 bases between them. In DNA form, the CDR3 reads TGTGCCAGCAGTTACTCGATGCGGTTCAGGTATCAGCCCCAGCATTTT. It yields the protein CASSYSMRFRYQPQHF.

The sample holds many counts of this clone. This chain joins TRBV11-2 and TRBJ1-2; perhaps TRBD1 as D (5 bases). Trimming stripped 5 bases from V and 8 bases from J, with 15 bases between. CDR1 SGHAT and CDR2 FQNNGV come from the germline V gene. CDR3 length: 13 residues. CDR3 DNA: TGTGCCAGCAGCCAAAAGGGGCCCCCAGGCTACACCTTC. It yields the protein CASSQKGPPGYTF.

The rearrangement uses TRBV9 and TRBJ1-1, with D possibly matching TRBD1 (5 bases). Germline V gene data show CDR1 as SGDLS and CDR2 as YYNGEE. The CDR3 extends over 17 amino acids. V lost 2 bases, J lost 3 bases, and 20 bases lay in between. The CDR3 region has the DNA TGTGCCAGCAGCGTCGGCCTCAAGGACCCCAGGGACACTGAAGCTTTCTTT. Protein: CASSVGLKDPRDTEAFF.

The CDR3 protein is CASTPTPTETQYF. CDR3 coding DNA: TGTGCCAGCACCCCGACCCCTACAGAGACCCAGTACTTC. This sequence joins TRBV5-4 and TRBJ2-5, with no clear D. Germline CDR1 and CDR2: SGHNT and YYREEE (reference sequence). V was clipped by 6 bases and J by 4 bases, with 13 bases between them. The CDR3 spans 13 residues.

The chain uses TRBV6-5 and TRBJ1-2; D gene ambiguous. CDR1 and CDR2 from the germline V gene are MNHEY and SVGAGI. The CDR3 covers 14 residues. The V end was cut by 2 bases, the J end by 2 bases, with 9 bases between. CDR3 in DNA: TGTGCCAGCAGTTACAACAGACAAAACTATGGCTACACCTTC. Translated: CASSYNRQNYGYTF.

V gene TRBV5-8 combines with J gene TRBJ2-2; TRBD1 matches 7 bases. The ends lost 0 bases at V and 5 bases at J; junction bases unmatched: 7. Germline V lookup: CDR1 SGHTS, CDR2 YDEGEE. The CDR3 has 16 residues. CDR3 nucleotide sequence: TGTGCCAGCAGCTTGGAGACAGGGTGGCGGACCGGGGAGCTGTTTTTT. This gives the protein CASSLETGWRTGELFF.

The CDR3 DNA follows: TGTGCCAGCAGTTTGTTAGGATCGGGGGAGCTGTTTTTT. Translated: CASSLLGSGELFF. The chain links TRBV28 to TRBJ2-2; D unclear. With 3 bases removed from V and 8 bases from J, the gap between germline ends came to 10 bases. Per the germline V gene, CDR1 is MDHEN and CDR2 is SYDVKM. The CDR3 totals 13 residues.

The chain combines TRBV2 with TRBJ2-2; 9 nucleotides agree with TRBD1. This CDR3 has 16 amino acids. Germline V gene lookup returns CDR1 SNHLY and CDR2 FYNNEI. With V trimmed by 7 bases and J by 5 bases, 11 bases remained unmatched. The CDR3 DNA is TGTGCCAGCAAGGACCGGGACAGGGTTTTTACCGGGGAGCTGTTTTTT. Translation: CASKDRDRVFTGELFF.

The rearrangement uses TRBV6-4 and TRBJ2-7; TRBD2 matches at 7 bases. In germline, CDR1 is MRHNA, CDR2 SNTAGT. J was trimmed by 4 bases and V by 5 bases; bases with no gene match: 8. The CDR3 extends over 14 amino acids. CDR3: CASSRASGPYEQYV. The CDR3 DNA follows: TGTGCCAGCAGTCGGGCTAGCGGACCATACGAGCAGTACGTC.

The chain has TRBV9 and TRBJ2-1; D assignment may be TRBD1 or TRBD2 (6 bases each). V lost 0 bases, J lost 0 bases, and 13 bases lay in between. Germline values: CDR1 SGDLS, CDR2 YYNGEE. CDR3 size: 17 residues. The CDR3 coding sequence is TGTGCCAGCAGCGTAGTCGGGGGCGGGTTCTCCTACAATGAGCAGTTCTTC. Residues: CASSVVGGGFSYNEQFF.

V and J are TRBV30 and TRBJ1-1; TRBD1 matches 7 bases. Per the germline V gene, CDR1 is GTSNPN and CDR2 is SVGIG (reference sequence). Trimming at V came to 0 bases and at J to 10 bases, leaving 5 bases not matched to a gene. This CDR3 comprises 12 residues. CDR3 nucleotides: TGTGCCTGGAGTGTGGGTTACAGGGGAGCTTTCTTT. Amino acid sequence: CAWSVGYRGAFF. The full variable domain, completed using reference TRBV30 and TRBJ1-1, is SQTIHQWPATLVQPVGSPLSLECTVEGTSNPNLYWYRQAAGRGLQLLFYSVGIGQISSEVPQNLSASRPQDRQFILSSKKLLLSDSGFYLCAWSVGYRGAFFGQGTRLTVV.

V gene TRBV10-3 combines with J gene TRBJ1-1; TRBD1 aligns across 7 bases. Unmatched junction bases numbered 15, after V lost 3 bases and J lost 5 bases. This CDR3 comprises 17 residues. Germline-derived CDR1 and CDR2 are ENHRY and SYGVKD. In nucleotides, the CDR3 is TGTGCCATCAGTGACCTCGTTAGACAGGGTGCGGGGACTGAAGCTTTCTTT. Its translation: CAISDLVRQGAGTEAFF.

The chain employs TRBV5-1 and TRBJ2-5; the match to TRBD2 covers 7 bases. V lost 7 bases, J lost 4 bases, and 16 bases stayed unmatched. The CDR3 runs 16 residues. The V gene's germline CDR1 is SGHRS and CDR2 YFSETQ. The CDR3 is CASSPPPGGGGETQYF. DNA of the CDR3: TGCGCCAGCTCGCCGCCCCCCGGCGGGGGAGGAGAGACCCAGTACTTC. The entire variable domain, with the rest obtained from reference TRBV5-1 and TRBJ2-5, is as follows: KAGVTQTPRYLIKTRGQQVTLSCSPISGHRSVSWYQQTPGQGLQFLFEYFSETQRNKGNFPGRFSGRQFSNSRSEMNVSTLELGDSALYLCASSPPPGGGGETQYFGPGTRLLVL.

The CDR3 region has the DNA TGTGCCAGTAGTATCCCCCGCAGCAATGAAAAACTGTTTTTT. Amino acid sequence: CASSIPRSNEKLFF. This chain uses TRBV19 with TRBJ1-4; no definite D call. Trimming took off 3 bases at V and 5 bases at J, with 10 bases between the two ends. The CDR3 contains 14 residues. Germline assignment: CDR1 LNHDA and CDR2 SQIVND (reference sequence).